The clone carrying this T cell receptor (beta chain) was found many times. Its target is not known. The data belong to a study of HIV-infected children after antiretroviral therapy interruption. On the study more broadly: Children were on planned treatment interruption or continuous treatment.

A 3' RACE protocol on RNA, with unique molecular identifiers, produced the TCR library. MiXCR, run by TCRdb on the 3' RACE reads, gives a single entry per CDR3 protein. The data show approximately 95,000 distinct CDR3 sequences, around 6.9% seen once. Regarding the study as a whole: Some non-naive CD45RA+ T cells might be present among sorted naive cells. The Gini coefficient of naive CD4+ repertoires rose, returning to baseline by 3 years.

The CDR3 extends over 14 amino acids. V dropped 2 bases and J dropped 4 bases, with 10 bases sitting between them. The V gene's germline CDR1 is KGHSH and CDR2 LQKENI. The sample's treatment: PENTA 11 planned treatment interruption arm or continuous ART arm. This TCR came from a pool of human donors with HIV. The source was CD45RA+ CD4+ T cells from PBMCs, pooled from several time points, collected from a donor given antiretroviral therapy, either interrupted or continuous. As to subset: naive CD4+ CD45RA+ CD45RO- T cells. The rearrangement links TRBV18 to TRBJ2-3; a weak D match, TRBD2 (6 bases). CDR3 region: CASSPGTGADTQYF. The CDR3 coding sequence is TGTGCCAGCTCACCAGGGACGGGGGCAGATACGCAGTATTTT.